Described below is a single T cell receptor beta chain sequence and its context. Clones were sequenced by immunoSEQ multiplex PCR, and TCRdb holds only the in-frame ones, with some missing. Of approximately 5,500 clones in the sample, about 80% were seen once. These data originate in a study of T cells in lung cancer brain metastases. The CDR3 contains 15 residues. Germline V gene lookup returns CDR1 SGHTA and CDR2 FQGNSA. V lost 1 base, J lost 6 bases, and 16 bases lay in between. This chain uses TRBV7-2 with TRBJ2-7, with D unresolved. The sequencing input was tumor tissue from a brain metastasis. The sequence was collected from a man aged 45-65 years with non-small cell lung cancer that had spread to the brain. The CDR3 here is CASSLGRLSQSEQYF. Here the CDR3 DNA reads TGTGCCAGCAGCTTAGGGCGACTGTCCCAGAGCGAGCAGTACTTC.